One sample yielded the 3 T cell receptor beta chains listed below, sequenced in a study of CD8 T cells in ankylosing spondylitis (dated by TCRdb to the late 2010s). The library was made by 5' RACE. Instrument on record: Illumina HiSeq 2500. TCRdb handled the public reads itself, with Q25 trimming in fastp and clone calling in MiXCR, and kept productive beta chains. Each entry is one CDR3 protein sequence, shown with its most common DNA and genes. The sample table contains hundreds of thousands of distinct CDR3 sequences; only one count was recorded for around 24% of them. The top ten clonotypes cover about 6.9% of the sample. The specimen was blood, either unsorted or a sorted T cell fraction (not recorded which). The receptors were gathered from a male donor with ankylosing spondylitis or in good health (not recorded which).

This clonotype was counted a few times. This sequence joins TRBV20-1 and TRBJ1-5; no firm D call. The CDR3 spans 14 residues. Deletions cut 2 bases from V and 0 bases from J, with 8 bases between. CDR1 DFQATT and CDR2 SNEGSKA come from the germline V gene (reference sequence). The CDR3 region is CSARQPDSNQPQHF. The CDR3 region has the DNA TGCAGTGCTAGACAGCCTGATAGCAATCAGCCCCAGCATTTT.

The chain links TRBV29-1 to TRBJ2-1; a weak D match, TRBD1 (5 bases). CDR3 length: 13 residues. The V end was cut by 4 bases, the J end by 0 bases, with 7 bases between. Germline CDR1 is SQVTM and CDR2 is ANQGSEA. The CDR3 reads CSVVGLSYNEQFF. CDR3 DNA sequence: TGCAGCGTTGTGGGGCTCTCCTACAATGAGCAGTTCTTC.

This clonotype was picked up many times. V usage is TRBV28 and J usage is TRBJ1-2; D not certain. The CDR3 loop spans 10 amino acids. CDR1 is MDHEN, CDR2 SYDVKM, per germline. The germline V and J ends were trimmed by 3 bases and 7 bases, with 3 bases remaining between them. CDR3 DNA: TGTGCCAGCAGTTTGGGTGGCTACACCTTC. Amino acids: CASSLGGYTF.